These 30 T cell receptor beta chains were all obtained from the same sample, sequenced in a study of control samples from healthy donors and cancer patients. Some clones are missing from TCRdb's copy, which holds only in-frame ones; the method was immunoSEQ multiplex PCR. The sample holds some 190,000 clones, roughly nine tenths seen once. The specimen sequenced was blood. These receptor sequences come from a man between 25 and 39 years old in good health.

A single count supports this clone. The gene calls are TRBV13 and TRBJ1-5, with D unclear. V dropped 2 bases and J dropped 6 bases, with 14 bases sitting between them. The CDR3 has 15 amino acids. Germline-derived CDR1 and CDR2 are PRHDT and FYEKMQ (reference sequence). CDR3 protein: CASSLSGRGGQPQHF. CDR3 sequence (DNA): TGTGCCAGCAGCTTAAGTGGTCGGGGAGGTCAGCCCCAGCATTTT.

V and J are TRBV14 and TRBJ1-2; 9 nucleotides match TRBD1. The CDR3 has 16 residues. Germline trimming cut 0 bases from V and 2 bases from J; bases unmatched to any gene: 4. The V gene's germline CDR1 is SGHDN and CDR2 FVKESK. CDR3 DNA: TGTGCCAGCAGCCAAGATACAGGGGGCAGGAACTATGGCTACACCTTC. Encoded protein: CASSQDTGGRNYGYTF.

The V gene is TRBV10-1, the J gene TRBJ1-2, with D hard to call. Germline values: CDR1 WNHNN, CDR2 SYGVQD (reference sequence). This CDR3 is built from 14 residues. The V end was cut by 3 bases, the J end by 4 bases, with 12 bases between. The CDR3 protein is CASSEGRSGYGYTF. CDR3 in DNA: TGCGCCAGCAGTGAAGGTCGATCGGGCTATGGCTACACCTTC.

The chain has TRBV5-1 and TRBJ1-4, with D maybe TRBD1 (5 bases). Germline V gives CDR1 SGHRS, CDR2 YFSETQ. The CDR3 loop spans 15 amino acids. Trimming removed 0 bases at V and 4 bases at J, with 10 bases between. CDR3 protein: CASSLVVGRNEKLFF. CDR3 sequence (DNA): TGCGCCAGCAGCTTGGTGGTGGGGCGTAATGAAAAACTGTTTTTT.

V gene TRBV2 combines with J gene TRBJ2-1; 8 positions match TRBD2. CDR1 is SNHLY and CDR2 is FYNNEI in the germline V gene. The CDR3 consists of 16 residues. V was clipped by 3 bases and J by 7 bases; unmatched bases: 11. Here the CDR3 reads CASSDPRGGWGNEQFF. In nucleotides, the CDR3 is TGTGCCAGCAGTGACCCCCGGGGGGGCTGGGGGAATGAGCAGTTCTTC.

This chain links TRBV3-1 (or the pseudogene TRBV3-2) with TRBJ2-7; no clear D gene. The CDR3 loop spans 11 amino acids. Germline-derived CDR1 and CDR2 are LGHDT and YNNKEL (reference sequence). V lost 3 bases and J lost 0, with 0 bases in between. The DNA for the CDR3 is TGTGCCAGCAGCCACTCCTACGAGCAGTACTTC. It encodes CASSHSYEQYF.

Worth noting for this clone: The sample has other DNA sequences that encode this CDR3 too. The chain joins TRBV19 to TRBJ2-6; D unresolved. CDR3 length: 16 amino acids. V lost 3 bases and J 0 bases, leaving 9 bases between the germline ends. In germline, CDR1 is LNHDA, CDR2 SQIVND (reference sequence). The CDR3 is CASSIDSGSGANVLTF. DNA for the CDR3: TGTGCCAGTAGTATTGATTCCGGCTCTGGGGCCAACGTCCTGACTTTC.

The J gene is TRBJ2-7, the V gene TRBV20-1, with 8 bases that match TRBD2. CDR1 and CDR2 from the germline V gene are DFQATT and SNEGSKA (reference sequence). V gave up 3 bases and J gave up 6 bases; unmatched junction bases: 13. The CDR3 totals 15 residues. The CDR3 sequence is CSASRSGTSYGEQYF. In DNA, the CDR3 is TGCAGTGCTAGTCGATCCGGGACTAGTTACGGCGAGCAGTACTTC.

This clone is a singleton in its sample. V usage is TRBV30 and J usage is TRBJ2-3; 7 positions agree with TRBD2. The germline V gene encodes CDR1 GTSNPN and CDR2 SVGIG (reference sequence). With 1 base clipped from V and 12 bases from J, the junction kept 10 bases outside the gene matches. There are 13 residues in the CDR3. CDR3 in amino acids: CAWSGDSSGKQYF. The CDR3 DNA reads TGTGCCTGGAGTGGGGATTCTAGCGGAAAACAGTATTTT.

The chain is built from TRBV9 and TRBJ2-3; 9 bases line up with TRBD1. The CDR3 consists of 16 residues. V was clipped by 3 bases and J by 4 bases; unmatched bases: 9. Germline-derived CDR1 and CDR2 are SGDLS and YYNGEE. CDR3 bases: TGTGCCAGCAGCGGTGGGGGACAGGGTTTTTCAGATACGCAGTATTTT. This gives the protein CASSGGGQGFSDTQYF.

V usage is TRBV10-1 and J usage is TRBJ2-1, with D maybe TRBD1 (5 bases). The CDR3 runs 17 residues. The ends were cut back, 0 bases at V and 7 bases at J, with 19 bases in the middle. Germline V lookup: CDR1 WNHNN, CDR2 SYGVQD (reference sequence). The CDR3 region is CASSESVMGQQRNEQFF. In nucleotides, the CDR3 is TGCGCCAGCAGTGAGTCGGTAATGGGGCAGCAGAGGAATGAGCAGTTCTTC.

The CDR3 protein is CASSQGARPQHF. Here the CDR3 DNA reads TGTGCCAGCAGCCAAGGGGCTCGGCCCCAGCATTTT. The chain has TRBV14 and TRBJ1-5; D unresolved. This CDR3 has 12 residues. CDR1 SGHDN and CDR2 FVKESK come from the germline V gene. V was cut by 1 base and J by 9 bases, with 7 bases left in between.

The rearrangement uses TRBV27 and TRBJ1-5; no clear D. Germline V gene data show CDR1 as MNHEY and CDR2 as SMNVEV (reference sequence). The CDR3 has 14 residues. The V gene lost 3 bases and the J gene lost 4 bases, with 10 bases spanning the gap. The DNA for the CDR3 is TGTGCCAGCAGTTTTTACGGAGCGAATCAGCCCCAGCATTTT. Encoded protein: CASSFYGANQPQHF.

The chain recombines TRBV6-5 with TRBJ1-1; TRBD1 might be the D (6 bases). The germline gives CDR1 MNHEY, CDR2 SVGAGI. V lost 2 bases and J 2 bases, leaving 12 bases between the germline ends. This CDR3 has 15 residues. CDR3 loop: CASSYARGGNTEAFF. CDR3 bases: TGTGCCAGCAGTTACGCCAGGGGAGGCAACACTGAAGCTTTCTTT.

This sequence joins TRBV5-4 and TRBJ2-3, with no clear D. There are 17 residues in the CDR3. V was shortened by 0 bases and J by 0 bases, with 14 bases between the two germline ends. Per the germline V gene, CDR1 is SGHNT and CDR2 is YYREEE (reference sequence). The CDR3 loop reads CASSLVARPHSTDTQYF. Written as DNA, the CDR3 is TGTGCCAGCAGCTTGGTTGCCAGGCCTCATAGCACAGATACGCAGTATTTT.

The sample holds one count of this clone. The CDR3: CASSVFGATNEKLFF. The CDR3 nucleotides are TGTGCCAGCAGCGTATTCGGGGCAACTAATGAAAAACTGTTTTTT. The chain has TRBV9 and TRBJ1-4, with unresolved D. Germline V gene lookup returns CDR1 SGDLS and CDR2 YYNGEE. V was pared by 1 base and J by 0 bases, with 7 bases between. The CDR3 is made up of 15 amino acids. Full variable domain (rest looked up from reference TRBV9 and TRBJ1-4): DSGVTQTPKHLITATGQRVTLRCSPRSGDLSVYWYQQSLDQGLQFLIQYYNGEERAKGNILERFSAQQFPDLHSELNLSSLELGDSALYFCASSVFGATNEKLFFGSGTQLSVL.

The V and J genes are TRBV4-1 and TRBJ1-3, with 7 bases that match TRBD1. V gave up 1 base and J gave up 0 bases; unmatched junction bases: 12. CDR1 is MGHRA, CDR2 YSYEKL, per germline. The CDR3 is 19 residues long. The CDR3 here is CASSQGRGRLPPSGNTIYF. Here the CDR3 DNA reads TGCGCCAGCAGCCAAGGGAGGGGGCGCTTGCCGCCCTCTGGAAACACCATATATTTT.

V usage is TRBV2 and J usage is TRBJ1-1, with TRBD1 identical over 11 bases. CDR3 length: 14 residues. The trim removed 7 bases at V and 3 bases at J, leaving 4 bases unmatched. Germline CDR1 SNHLY, CDR2 FYNNEI. CDR3 sequence (DNA): TGTGCCAGCACCAGGGACAGGGGGGACACTGAAGCTTTCTTT. Protein sequence: CASTRDRGDTEAFF.

The chain combines TRBV19 with TRBJ1-4; D is possibly TRBD1 (6 bases). The CDR3 is 13 amino acids. Trimming left V 6 bases short and J 6 bases short, with 11 bases between. The germline CDR1 and CDR2 sequences are LNHDA and SQIVND (reference sequence). CDR3 in DNA: TGTGCCAGTAGACATGGGGGCGATGAAAAACTGTTTTTT. Translated: CASRHGGDEKLFF.

J is TRBJ1-4 and V is TRBV19; perhaps TRBD1 as D (6 bases). The V end was cut by 3 bases, the J end by 15 bases, with 17 bases between. Germline CDR1 reads LNHDA; CDR2 reads SQIVND (reference sequence). The CDR3 contains 13 residues. CDR3 DNA: TGTGCCAGTAGTATTTCAGGGGCGCACCTTGTGTTTTTT. Amino acids: CASSISGAHLVFF. Looking up the rest from reference TRBV19 and TRBJ1-4 gives the full variable domain: DGGITQSPKYLFRKEGQNVTLSCEQNLNHDAMYWYRQDPGQGLRLIYYSQIVNDFQKGDIAEGYSVSREKKESFPLTVTSAQKNPTAFYLCASSISGAHLVFFGSGTQLSVL.

Here the CDR3 reads CAIRRTGAPTNEKLFF. The CDR3 DNA reads as TGTGCCATCAGGCGGACAGGGGCCCCAACTAATGAAAAACTGTTTTTT. This chain connects TRBV10-3 to TRBJ1-4; 9 bases are shared with TRBD1. This CDR3 comprises 16 residues. V dropped 6 bases and J dropped 0; count of bases not matched to a gene: 5. CDR1 and CDR2 from the germline V gene are ENHRY and SYGVKD.

This chain uses TRBV6-5 with TRBJ2-5, with a tentative D call TRBD2 (5 bases). Germline V gene data show CDR1 as MNHEY and CDR2 as SVGAGI. The CDR3 totals 14 residues. V dropped 8 bases and J dropped 5 bases, with 18 bases sitting between them. The CDR3 protein is CASLASGRLETQYF. CDR3 sequence (DNA): TGTGCCAGCTTAGCATCTGGGAGATTGGAGACCCAGTACTTC.

The gene calls are TRBV11-2 and TRBJ2-7, with 7 bases lining up with TRBD1. The V gene's germline CDR1 is SGHAT and CDR2 FQNNGV. The CDR3 runs to 16 residues. J was trimmed by 0 bases and V by 5 bases; bases with no gene match: 10. The CDR3 DNA reads TGTGCCAGCAGCAAACAACAGGGGATTGGCTCCTACGAGCAGTACTTC. Encoded protein: CASSKQQGIGSYEQYF.

V and J are TRBV7-9 and TRBJ1-1; D possibly corresponds to TRBD1 (5 bases). V lost 5 bases to trimming and J lost 4 bases, with 20 bases between them. Germline CDR1 and CDR2: SEHNR and FQNEAQ (reference sequence). The CDR3 extends over 16 amino acids. The CDR3 sequence: CASSPSGVGGGTEAFF. In DNA form, the CDR3 reads TGTGCCAGCAGCCCATCGGGGGTCGGCGGGGGCACTGAAGCTTTCTTT.

The chain recombines TRBV3-1 (or the pseudogene TRBV3-2) with TRBJ1-2; 11 bases match TRBD1. Germline V CDR1 and CDR2: LGHDT, YNNKEL (reference sequence). V lost 5 bases, J lost 5 bases, and 7 bases stayed unmatched. The CDR3 sequence is 15 residues long. This CDR3 reads CASSTRTGGYYGYTF. DNA of the CDR3: TGTGCCAGCAGCACCCGGACAGGGGGCTATTATGGCTACACCTTC.

The chain recombines TRBV27 with TRBJ1-2; D is undetermined. Trimming cost V 0 bases and J 1 base, with 6 bases left between them. The CDR3 is 14 amino acids. Germline CDR1 is MNHEY and CDR2 is SMNVEV (reference sequence). In DNA, the CDR3 is TGTGCCAGCAGTTTATCGAGGGTTAACTATGGCTACACCTTC. Its translation is CASSLSRVNYGYTF.

The genes are TRBV11-2 and TRBJ2-1; unclear D gene. Per germline, CDR1 SGHAT and CDR2 FQNNGV. The V end was cut by 1 base, the J end by 8 bases, with 12 bases between. The CDR3 loop spans 14 amino acids. CDR3 DNA: TGTGCCAGCAGCTTAGGGGCTAATCGGGATGAGCAGTTCTTC. Protein product: CASSLGANRDEQFF.

This clone occurred once. As DNA, the CDR3 is TGCGCCAGCAGCTTGGGCAGGGGTACAGATACGCAGTATTTT. This translates into CASSLGRGTDTQYF. The rearrangement links TRBV5-1 to TRBJ2-3; maybe TRBD1 (6 bases). V was trimmed by 0 bases and J by 3 bases, leaving 8 bases between them. The CDR3 has 14 residues. Germline assignment: CDR1 SGHRS and CDR2 YFSETQ. The full variable domain, with the rest looked up from reference TRBV5-1 and TRBJ2-3, is KAGVTQTPRYLIKTRGQQVTLSCSPISGHRSVSWYQQTPGQGLQFLFEYFSETQRNKGNFPGRFSGRQFSNSRSEMNVSTLELGDSALYLCASSLGRGTDTQYFGPGTRLTVL.

To note about this clone: One end of the junction varies from germline; a read error may be responsible. The chain has TRBV9 and TRBJ1-6, with unresolved D. The CDR3 runs to 15 residues. Germline V lookup: CDR1 SGDLS, CDR2 YYNGEE. The CDR3 region has the DNA TGTGCCAGCAGCGTAGATGGGCACTATATTTCACCCCTCCACTTT. This translates into CASSVDGHYISPLHF.

The rearrangement uses TRBV7-2 and TRBJ2-4, with TRBD1 as a possible D gene (5 bases). Germline values: CDR1 SGHTA, CDR2 FQGNSA. The CDR3 spans 15 residues. With 5 bases removed from V and 6 bases from J, the gap between germline ends came to 17 bases. CDR3 in amino acids: CASSRYGSQGNIQYF. The CDR3 nucleotides are TGTGCCAGCAGCCGGTATGGGTCCCAGGGAAACATTCAGTACTTC.